This T cell receptor (beta chain) appears in the sequencing data of a study of T cells in Graves' hyperthyroidism and ophthalmopathy. Study results and caveats: Ophthalmopathy, which appeared later, was predicted by the model a median about 5.9 months before onset. Peripheral blood also featured most of the thyroid clonotypes expanded above 0.001.

RNA transcripts provided the source from which TCR beta CDR3 regions were amplified. The HTBI primer set was used in a first-round RT-PCR of the TCR CDR3. Each CDR3 protein gets one entry after TCRdb re-called the multiplex PCR reads with MiXCR. The data hold more than 550,000 distinct CDR3 sequences, with 45% observed a single time. This clonotype was observed at least ten times. Its antigen remains unknown. CDR1 and CDR2 from the germline V gene are SGDLS and YYNGEE. The CDR3 totals 14 residues. Trimming left V 0 bases short and J 3 bases short, with 10 bases between. Patients with uncontrolled infections, other autoimmune diseases, pregnancy or lactation were excluded. Diagnostic decisions used clinical symptoms, serum thyroxine and TRAb, thyroid ultrasound and orbital computed tomography.

The sample taken for sequencing was peripheral blood or thyroid tissue (not recorded which). The chain couples TRBV9 to TRBJ2-7; the D gene is possibly TRBD2 (6 bases). The receptor comes from an adult man with Graves' disease, either hyperthyroidism or ophthalmopathy (not recorded which). The CDR3 loop is CASSVDGGGYEQYF. The CDR3 DNA is TGTGCCAGCAGCGTAGACGGGGGAGGCTACGAGCAGTACTTC.